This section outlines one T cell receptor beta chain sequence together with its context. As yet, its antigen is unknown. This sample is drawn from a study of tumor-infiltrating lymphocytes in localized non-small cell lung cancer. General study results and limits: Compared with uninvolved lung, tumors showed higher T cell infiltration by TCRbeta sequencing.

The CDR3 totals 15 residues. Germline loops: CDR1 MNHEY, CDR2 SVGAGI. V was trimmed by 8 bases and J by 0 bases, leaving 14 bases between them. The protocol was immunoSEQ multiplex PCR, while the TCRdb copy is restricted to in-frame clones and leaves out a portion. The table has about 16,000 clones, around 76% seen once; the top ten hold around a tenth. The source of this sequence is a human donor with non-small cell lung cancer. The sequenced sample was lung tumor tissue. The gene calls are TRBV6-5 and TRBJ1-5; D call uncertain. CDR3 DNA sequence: TGTGCCAGCTCCCGCAGAGCCTATAGCAATCAGCCCCAGCATTTT. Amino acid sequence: CASSRRAYSNQPQHF.